This record looks at one T cell receptor (beta chain) sequence and its context. Its antigen is undetermined. PCR amplification relied on 60 Vbeta primers (plus 13 Jbeta primers). TCRdb keeps only in-frame clones here, not all; method: immunoSEQ multiplex PCR. The repertoire includes 110,000 or so clones, around 77% of them detected once, and about 5% sits in the top ten. This entry is derived from a study of cytomegalovirus exposure and HLA in healthy donors. Whole-study context: Earlier work reported about 110 million unique TCR beta sequences from about 180 million T cells.

The length of the CDR3 is 16 residues. Trimming removed 6 bases from V and 0 bases from J; junction bases left unmatched: 5. Germline CDR1 SNHLY, CDR2 FYNNEI. Study results and caveats: In a later analysis, donors in an Asian-associated ancestry cluster reportedly had fewer N-insertions in productive TCRs than the cohort mean. The sole available immune exposure information was CMV serostatus.

The chain uses TRBV2 and TRBJ2-6; 7 positions agree with TRBD1. This receptor was identified in a woman aged 25 to 45 in good health and CMV-seropositive. The specimen sequenced was PBMCs. The CDR3 sequence is CASRSGQLSGANVLTF. CDR3 DNA: TGTGCCAGCAGATCGGGACAGCTCTCTGGGGCCAACGTCCTGACTTTC.